Presented here are 9 T cell receptor beta chains from one specimen sequenced in a study of blood T cell repertoires in COVID-19. Profiled with immunoSEQ multiplex PCR; TCRdb holds only in-frame clones, not every one. This sample carries around 100,000 clones, just over 90% of them seen once, and the ten largest clones take roughly 1.9%. Sequencing was carried out using peripheral blood. The receptor source for this set is a man aged 45-60 years with active COVID-19.

In DNA, the CDR3 is TGTGCCAGCAGTTTATCCCAGACAACTAATGAAAAACTGTTTTTT. Translation: CASSLSQTTNEKLFF. The chain combines TRBV27 with TRBJ1-4; D unclear. Looked up from germline, CDR1 is MNHEY and CDR2 is SMNVEV (reference sequence). The length of the CDR3 is 15 residues. V shed 0 bases and J shed 0 bases, with 5 bases lying between them.

The V gene is TRBV9, the J gene TRBJ2-2; 9 nucleotides agree with TRBD1. Looked up from germline, CDR1 is SGDLS and CDR2 is YYNGEE. The CDR3 runs to 14 residues. With 5 bases clipped from V and 6 bases from J, the junction kept 5 bases outside the gene matches. CDR3 amino acids: CASRRTGVAGELFF. CDR3 DNA: TGTGCCAGCAGACGGACAGGGGTTGCCGGGGAGCTGTTTTTT.

The J gene is TRBJ2-6, the V gene TRBV5-1; the D gene is possibly TRBD1 (6 bases). Trimming removed 4 bases from V and 0 bases from J, with 14 bases in between. Germline assignment: CDR1 SGHRS and CDR2 YFSETQ. CDR3 length: 17 amino acids. CDR3 loop: CASSQGSTGSGANVLTF. As DNA, the CDR3 is TGCGCCAGCAGCCAAGGTTCGACAGGCTCTGGGGCCAACGTCCTGACTTTC.

The chain joins TRBV7-7 to TRBJ2-5, with 11 bases matching TRBD2. Germline V gene data show CDR1 as SSHAT and CDR2 as FNYEAQ (reference sequence). V lost 1 base and J lost 1; bases outside the gene matches: 2. This CDR3 region has 16 residues. CDR3 sequence (DNA): TGTGCCAGCAGCTTAGTTACTAGCGGGGGCCAAGAGACCCAGTACTTC. Translating gives CASSLVTSGGQETQYF.

The count of this clone is one. CDR3 bases: TGTGCCAGCAAGAGGAGTACCCAAGAGACCCAGTACTTC. Protein sequence: CASKRSTQETQYF. The chain recombines TRBV2 with TRBJ2-5, with D unclear. From germline, CDR1 is SNHLY and CDR2 FYNNEI. V was pared by 7 bases and J by 1 base, with 10 bases between. CDR3 length: 13 amino acids. Variable domain in full (rest from reference TRBV2 and TRBJ2-5): EPEVTQTPSHQVTQMGQEVILRCVPISNHLYFYWYRQILGQKVEFLVSFYNNEISEKSEIFDDQFSVERPDGSNFTLKIRSTKLEDSAMYFCASKRSTQETQYFGPGTRLLVL.

The chain combines TRBV3-1 (or the pseudogene TRBV3-2) with TRBJ1-5; a possible D gene is TRBD1 (5 bases). V gave up 1 base and J gave up 4 bases, with 8 bases separating them. Germline CDR1 is LGHDT and CDR2 is YNNKEL (reference sequence). The CDR3 contains 14 residues. CDR3 in DNA: TGTGCCAGCAGCCAAGCAGGGCTTAATCAGCCCCAGCATTTT. As protein: CASSQAGLNQPQHF.

The chain couples TRBV9 to TRBJ1-2, with 8 positions matching TRBD1. V shed 0 bases, J shed 6 bases, and the junction held 10 bases outside the gene matches. Germline lookup yields CDR1 SGDLS and CDR2 YYNGEE. The CDR3 runs 16 residues. The CDR3 spells CASSVAPRQGIHGYTF. The CDR3 DNA reads TGTGCCAGCAGCGTAGCTCCAAGACAGGGGATCCATGGCTACACCTTC.

As concerns this clone: A junction end diverges from the germline sequence, so it may reflect a read error. The chain combines TRBV2 with TRBJ2-3; 13 bases are a match to TRBD2. The CDR3 totals 12 residues. CDR1 and CDR2 (germline): SNHLY, FYNNEI. CDR3 nucleotide sequence: TGTGCCAGCAGTGGGACTAGCGGGGGCCGGGGTTTT. This translates into CASSGTSGGRGF.

CDR3 amino acids: CASTPNPGVSYGYTF. The CDR3, as DNA: TGCGCCAGCACCCCCAATCCCGGGGTTTCATATGGCTACACCTTC. This chain joins TRBV5-1 and TRBJ1-2; D is uncertain. The CDR3 runs 15 residues. The V gene's germline CDR1 is SGHRS and CDR2 YFSETQ. The V gene lost 6 bases and the J gene lost 5 bases, with 20 bases spanning the gap.